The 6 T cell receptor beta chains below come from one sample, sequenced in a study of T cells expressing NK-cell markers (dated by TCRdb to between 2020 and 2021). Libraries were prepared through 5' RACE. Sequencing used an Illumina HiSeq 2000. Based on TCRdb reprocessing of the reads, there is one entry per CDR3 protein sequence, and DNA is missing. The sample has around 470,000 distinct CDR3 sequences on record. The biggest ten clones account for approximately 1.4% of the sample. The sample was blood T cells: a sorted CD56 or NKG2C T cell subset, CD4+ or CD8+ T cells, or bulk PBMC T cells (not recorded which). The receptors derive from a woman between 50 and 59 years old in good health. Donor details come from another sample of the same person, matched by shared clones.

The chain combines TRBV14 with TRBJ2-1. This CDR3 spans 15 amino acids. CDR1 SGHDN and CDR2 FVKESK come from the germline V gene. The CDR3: CASSQTRTSYNEQFF.

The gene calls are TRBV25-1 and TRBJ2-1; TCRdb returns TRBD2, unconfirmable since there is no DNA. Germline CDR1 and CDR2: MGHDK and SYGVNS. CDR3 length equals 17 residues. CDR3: CASSESPSGPSYNEQFF.

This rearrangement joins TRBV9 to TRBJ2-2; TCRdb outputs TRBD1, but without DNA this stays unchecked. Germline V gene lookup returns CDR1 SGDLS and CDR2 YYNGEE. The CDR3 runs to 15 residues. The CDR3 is CASSVGQFIAGELFF.

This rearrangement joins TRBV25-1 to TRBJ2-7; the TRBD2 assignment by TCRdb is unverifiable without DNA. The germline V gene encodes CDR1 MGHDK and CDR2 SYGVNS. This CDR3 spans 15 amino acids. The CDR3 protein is CASSEFIAGANEQYF.

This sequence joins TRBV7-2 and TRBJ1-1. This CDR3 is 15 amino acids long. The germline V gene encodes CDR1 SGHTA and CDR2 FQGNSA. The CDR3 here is CASSLSAGGGTEAFF.

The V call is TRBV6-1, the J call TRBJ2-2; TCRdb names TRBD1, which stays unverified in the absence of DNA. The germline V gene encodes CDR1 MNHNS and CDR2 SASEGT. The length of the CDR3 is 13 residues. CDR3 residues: CASGTMNTGELFF.